The T cell receptor beta chain described here comes from a study of T cell responses to AZD1222 COVID-19 vaccine. This clone appeared many times. Its antigen is currently unknown. The same CDR3 can be traced to other DNA sequences in this sample. Germline values: CDR1 SGHKS, CDR2 YYEKEE (reference sequence). This CDR3 is 13 amino acids long. Trimming removed 4 bases at V and 5 bases at J, with 10 bases between. Assay used: immunoSEQ multiplex PCR; TCRdb lists only in-frame clones, some missing. The sample includes 150,000 to 180,000 clones, roughly nine tenths of them seen just once. Whole-study findings and limits: At baseline, just a handful of AZD1222 recipients tested seropositive.

The V gene is TRBV5-5, the J gene TRBJ1-5, with no clear D. The sequence derives from an adult in good health. Sequenced here: peripheral blood, sampled on day 0 of AZD1222 vaccination. CDR3 DNA sequence: TGTGCCAGCAGCCTCCTCTGGGATCAGCCCCAGCATTTT. This encodes CASSLLWDQPQHF.